The 26 T cell receptor beta chains below all came from one sample that was sequenced in a study of regulatory T cells in long-lasting Graves disease. Time point specified: newly diagnosed GD, antithyroid drugs for less than 3 months. Making the TCR library involved RNA that had been extracted from PBMCs. Arm-PCR of CDR3 regions with iRepertoire HTBI primers generated TCR beta libraries. One entry per CDR3 protein, called by TCRdb with MiXCR from the multiplex PCR reads. The data contain 390,000 or so distinct CDR3 sequences, roughly 10% of them singletons. In addition, the sample was reused for a study of T cells in Graves' hyperthyroidism and ophthalmopathy.

Material: peripheral blood mononuclear cells (PBMCs), obtained at new diagnosis, from a patient treated with antithyroid drugs. These receptors were taken from a young woman with Graves disease.

The V gene is TRBV9, the J gene TRBJ2-1; a weak D match, TRBD2 (5 bases). This CDR3 region has 16 residues. The germline V gene encodes CDR1 SGDLS and CDR2 YYNGEE. V was clipped by 0 bases and J by 4 bases, with 14 bases between them. CDR3 loop: CASSVERSLRYNEQFF. The DNA for the CDR3 is TGTGCCAGCAGCGTAGAGCGGTCCCTGAGGTACAATGAGCAGTTCTTC.

This clonotype was seen repeatedly, ten times or more. This chain links TRBV5-6 with TRBJ2-1; 10 positions agree with TRBD2. J lost 1 base, V lost 6 bases, and 13 bases had no gene match. This CDR3 is 18 amino acids long. The germline CDR1 and CDR2 sequences are SGHDT and YYEEEE. CDR3: CASTTGRLAGVSYNEQFF. The DNA of the CDR3 is TGTGCCAGCACCACGGGAAGGCTAGCGGGAGTGTCCTACAATGAGCAGTTCTTC.

The rearrangement uses TRBV4-3 and TRBJ1-1; D not resolved. The CDR3 runs to 16 residues. Germline CDR1 is LGHNA and CDR2 is YSLEER. The V and J ends lost 0 bases and 0 bases respectively, with 11 bases between them. The CDR3 protein is CASSQERIELNTEAFF. Here the CDR3 DNA reads TGCGCCAGCAGCCAAGAAAGAATTGAGTTGAACACTGAAGCTTTCTTT.

This clonotype was counted many times. The V and J genes are TRBV28 and TRBJ2-5, with 10 bases that match TRBD2. Germline V CDR1 and CDR2: MDHEN, SYDVKM. V lost 2 bases, J lost 5 bases, and 11 bases stayed unmatched. The CDR3 has 17 amino acids. In DNA form, the CDR3 reads TGTGCCAGCAGTTTAGGGACTAGCGCCGCGGCGGGGGAGACCCAGTACTTC. It is translated as CASSLGTSAAAGETQYF. Filled out from reference TRBV28 and TRBJ2-5, the complete variable domain reads DVKVTQSSRYLVKRTGEKVFLECVQDMDHENMFWYRQDPGLGLRLIYFSYDVKMKEKGDIPEGYSVSREKKERFSLILESASTNQTSMYLCASSLGTSAAAGETQYFGPGTRLLVL.

There are many counts of this clonotype. The rearrangement joins TRBV29-1 to TRBJ2-7; tentative D call: TRBD1 (6 bases). Trimming removed 7 bases from V and 0 bases from J, with 16 bases in between. Looked up from germline, CDR1 is SQVTM and CDR2 is ANQGSEA. This CDR3 region has 14 residues. CDR3 loop: CSAYGTDSSYEQYF. The CDR3 coding sequence is TGCAGCGCCTACGGGACGGACAGCTCCTACGAGCAGTACTTC.

This clonotype came up a few times. This sequence joins TRBV20-1 and TRBJ1-1; 7 nucleotides agree with TRBD1. The CDR3 has 13 residues. Germline CDR1 reads DFQATT; CDR2 reads SNEGSKA (reference sequence). The ends lost 6 bases at V and 6 bases at J; junction bases unmatched: 10. The CDR3 protein is CSARDRVIPEAFF. The DNA of the CDR3 is TGCAGTGCACGTGACAGGGTGATCCCTGAAGCTTTCTTT.

This clonotype was recorded many times. This rearrangement joins TRBV7-8 to TRBJ2-3; D not certain. V was clipped by 3 bases and J by 4 bases, with 14 bases between them. CDR3 size: 15 residues. CDR1 is SGHVS and CDR2 is FQNEAQ in the germline V gene. Here the CDR3 reads CASSFYPGPADTQYF. DNA of the CDR3: TGTGCCAGCAGCTTTTACCCCGGTCCCGCAGATACGCAGTATTTT.

This clonotype was picked up many times. The rearrangement links TRBV12-3 or TRBV12-4 to TRBJ2-1; the D gene is possibly TRBD2 (6 bases). The CDR3 has 15 residues. Between the trimmed V and J ends, which lost 3 bases and 5 bases, there was a span of 14 bases. The CDR3 is CASSFVAGFHNEQFF. For the CDR3, the DNA is TGTGCCAGCAGTTTCGTCGCGGGATTCCACAATGAGCAGTTCTTC.

This clonotype was seen many times. The chain combines TRBV7-2 with TRBJ1-6; 10 nucleotides match TRBD1. J lost 3 bases, V lost 5 bases, and 4 bases had no gene match. CDR3 length: 16 amino acids. CDR1 is SGHTA, CDR2 FQGNSA, per germline. Written as DNA, the CDR3 is TGTGCCAGCAGCCCGAGGACAGGGGGCTATAATTCACCCCTCCACTTT. It translates to CASSPRTGGYNSPLHF.

Comments on this clonotype: At one end the junction does not follow the germline gene, possibly because of a read error. The chain carries TRBV5-5 and TRBJ2-1, with 11 bases fitting TRBD1. Germline CDR1 is SGHKS and CDR2 is YYEKEE (reference sequence). The CDR3 spans 16 residues. This CDR3 reads CASSGGPGQGGDEQFF. DNA of the CDR3: TGCGCCAGCAGCGGAGGCCCGGGACAGGGGGGGGATGAGCAGTTCTTC. Variable domain in full (rest from reference TRBV5-5 and TRBJ2-1): DAGVTQSPTHLIKTRGQQVTLRCSPISGHKSVSWYQQVLGQGPQFIFQYYEKEERGRGNFPDRFSARQFPNYSSELNVNALLLGDSALYLCASSGGPGQGGDEQFFGPGTRLTVL.

The chain couples TRBV7-6 to TRBJ2-5; 9 bases are shared with TRBD2. Per the germline V gene, CDR1 is SGHVS and CDR2 is FNYEAQ. After removal of 1 base from V and 7 bases from J, the junction contained 13 bases not matched to a gene. The CDR3 extends over 17 amino acids. The CDR3 bases are TGTGCCAGCAGCTTAGTTCCTAGCGGGGCCCGCGAGGGGACCCAGTACTTC. This sequence encodes CASSLVPSGAREGTQYF.

This clonotype was counted at least ten times. The chain couples TRBV12-3 or TRBV12-4 to TRBJ2-2; the D is unclear. This CDR3 comprises 15 residues. V dropped 10 bases and J dropped 0 bases, with 15 bases sitting between them. CDR3 amino acids: CATNHAAANTGELFF. CDR3 bases: TGTGCCACCAACCACGCGGCCGCGAACACCGGGGAGCTGTTTTTT.

The sample holds many counts of this clonotype. The chain joins TRBV2 to TRBJ1-5, with no clear D. Germline CDR1 SNHLY, CDR2 FYNNEI. The CDR3 is 12 residues long. V lost 6 bases, J lost 4 bases, and 7 bases lay in between. The CDR3 sequence is CASRNQNQPQHF. As DNA, the CDR3 is TGTGCCAGCAGAAATCAGAATCAGCCCCAGCATTTT.

This clonotype appeared many times. The rearrangement uses TRBV29-1 and TRBJ2-1, with 8 bases aligning to TRBD2. Germline assignment: CDR1 SQVTM and CDR2 ANQGSEA. The CDR3 runs to 16 residues. The V gene end was trimmed by 4 bases and the J gene end by 2 bases; junction bases not matched to a gene: 10. The CDR3 DNA reads TGCAGCGTTGTGGGGCTAGCGGGCGCCACCTACAATGAGCAGTTCTTC. It encodes CSVVGLAGATYNEQFF.

This clonotype was observed many times. The gene calls are TRBV28 and TRBJ2-2, with D perhaps being TRBD1 or TRBD2 (6 bases each). CDR1 is MDHEN, CDR2 SYDVKM, per germline. The CDR3 loop spans 16 amino acids. Trimming shortened V by 6 bases and J by 1 base, and 15 bases separated the two germline ends. In DNA, the CDR3 is TGTGCCAGCAGCCCCCCCGGGGGACAGAACACCGGGGAGCTGTTTTTT. The encoded protein is CASSPPGGQNTGELFF.

Ten or more counts support this clonotype. This sequence joins TRBV7-2 and TRBJ2-1, with D tentatively TRBD2 (5 bases). CDR3 size: 13 residues. Germline V CDR1 and CDR2: SGHTA, FQGNSA. V was clipped by 5 bases and J by 8 bases, with 13 bases between them. CDR3 nucleotides: TGTGCCAGCAGCGCAGGACTCGGGGATGAGCAGTTCTTC. It codes for CASSAGLGDEQFF.

The chain combines TRBV7-9 with TRBJ1-1; D gene ambiguous. From germline, CDR1 is SEHNR and CDR2 FQNEAQ (reference sequence). This CDR3 comprises 13 residues. V lost 5 bases to trimming and J lost 11 bases, with 18 bases between them. The CDR3: CASSDRGPYEAFF. The CDR3 nucleotides are TGTGCCAGCAGCGACCGGGGTCCCTACGAGGCTTTCTTT.

This clonotype was seen ten or more times. The chain recombines TRBV6-2 or TRBV6-3 with TRBJ2-5; D may be TRBD1 or TRBD2 (7 bases each). V was shortened by 2 bases and J by 5 bases, with 12 bases between the two germline ends. CDR1 is MNHEY, CDR2 SVGEGT, per germline. This CDR3 spans 14 amino acids. CDR3 nucleotide sequence: TGTGCCAGCAGTTACGCCCAGGGGGGGGAGACCCAGTACTTC. Translation gives CASSYAQGGETQYF.

The table lists this clonotype with a few counts. The chain employs TRBV7-9 and TRBJ1-6; perhaps TRBD1 as D (6 bases). The CDR3 sequence is 15 residues long. The germline CDR1 and CDR2 sequences are SEHNR and FQNEAQ (reference sequence). Between the trimmed V and J ends, which lost 5 bases and 7 bases, there was a span of 15 bases. The CDR3, as DNA: TGTGCCAGCAGCCCAAACGGACAGCTAAATTCACCCCTCCACTTT. Translation gives CASSPNGQLNSPLHF.

In its sample, this clonotype was seen many times. V usage is TRBV5-6 and J usage is TRBJ2-1; tentative D call: TRBD2 (6 bases). The V and J ends lost 0 bases and 3 bases respectively, with 10 bases between them. Germline-derived CDR1 and CDR2 are SGHDT and YYEEEE. This CDR3 has 15 residues. CDR3 sequence reads: CASSLVASVYNEQFF. DNA of the CDR3: TGTGCCAGCAGCTTGGTGGCTAGCGTCTACAATGAGCAGTTCTTC.

The rearrangement joins TRBV4-3 to TRBJ2-1, with D unclear. V shed 0 bases and J shed 10 bases, with 25 bases lying between them. The CDR3 totals 18 residues. The germline gives CDR1 LGHNA, CDR2 YSLEER. DNA for the CDR3: TGCGCCAGCAGCCAAGATTGGGTGGGTACAACAGTGGTGCTCGAGCAGTTCTTC. Encoded protein: CASSQDWVGTTVVLEQFF.

This clonotype was seen ten or more times. This chain connects TRBV11-2 to TRBJ2-4; 10 nucleotides align to TRBD1. This CDR3 spans 16 amino acids. CDR1 is SGHAT and CDR2 is FQNNGV in the germline V gene. J was trimmed by 5 bases and V by 1 base; bases with no gene match: 5. The CDR3 protein is CASSLGQGANENIQYF. The CDR3, as DNA: TGTGCCAGCAGCTTAGGACAGGGGGCGAACGAAAACATTCAGTACTTC.

This clonotype showed up many times. This sequence joins TRBV12-5 and TRBJ1-1, with D perhaps TRBD1 (5 bases). The CDR3 spans 17 residues. Deletions cut 2 bases from V and 1 base from J, with 17 bases between. Germline-derived CDR1 and CDR2 are LGHNT and FRNRAP. CDR3 region: CASGLTPDRDPNTEAFF. CDR3 nucleotide sequence: TGTGCTAGTGGTTTGACCCCCGACAGAGACCCGAACACTGAAGCTTTCTTT.

This clonotype was counted many times. J is TRBJ2-7 and V is TRBV28, with D possibly matching TRBD1 (5 bases). The CDR3 is 15 amino acids. V was trimmed by 5 bases and J by 3 bases, leaving 17 bases between them. Germline CDR1 and CDR2: MDHEN and SYDVKM. The CDR3 sequence: CASSPNGAGFYEQYV. The CDR3 DNA reads TGTGCCAGCAGTCCCAATGGGGCTGGGTTCTACGAGCAGTACGTC.

This clonotype was found many times. This chain connects TRBV5-5 to TRBJ2-5, with 9 bases aligning to TRBD1. The germline CDR1 and CDR2 sequences are SGHKS and YYEKEE (reference sequence). The CDR3 runs 15 residues. With V trimmed by 4 bases and J by 5 bases, 9 bases remained unmatched. Here the CDR3 reads CASSQWDRASETQYF. CDR3 nucleotides: TGTGCCAGCAGCCAATGGGACAGGGCATCGGAGACCCAGTACTTC.

The chain is built from TRBV14 and TRBJ1-6; D unclear. The V end was cut by 3 bases, the J end by 9 bases, with 15 bases between. This CDR3 has 15 amino acids. Germline values: CDR1 SGHDN, CDR2 FVKESK. DNA of the CDR3: TGTGCCAGCAGCCACGGACTCAGGAAGTTTTCACCCCTCCACTTT. Translating gives CASSHGLRKFSPLHF.